Following are 28 T cell receptor beta chains from one sample sequenced in a study of glioma-infiltrating T cells after dendritic cell vaccination. Assay: immunoSEQ multiplex PCR; the TCRdb copy retains only in-frame clones and omits some. The table includes around 96,000 clones, roughly three quarters detected once. This specimen was blood, taken before dendritic cell vaccination. The receptors here all came from a human donor with glioblastoma.

J is TRBJ1-1 and V is TRBV5-4; 7 bases line up with TRBD1. CDR3 length: 15 amino acids. V was clipped by 6 bases and J by 3 bases; unmatched bases: 11. Germline lookup yields CDR1 SGHNT and CDR2 YYREEE (reference sequence). This CDR3 reads CASKRPTGMDTEAFF. In DNA, the CDR3 is TGTGCCAGCAAACGGCCGACAGGGATGGACACTGAAGCTTTCTTT. The full variable domain, completed using reference TRBV5-4 and TRBJ1-1, is ETGVTQSPTHLIKTRGQQVTLRCSSQSGHNTVSWYQQALGQGPQFIFQYYREEENGRGNFPPRFSGLQFPNYSSELNVNALELDDSALYLCASKRPTGMDTEAFFGQGTRLTVV.

The V and J genes are TRBV6-5 and TRBJ2-5; the match to TRBD1 covers 9 bases. The closer fit of TRBJ2-7 to the DNA end suggests the J call may be wrong. CDR3 size: 15 residues. The germline V gene has CDR1 MNHEY and CDR2 SVGAGI. The chain's CDR3 is CASSYWGQGAAEQYF. CDR3 sequence (DNA): TGTGCCAGCAGTTACTGGGGACAGGGAGCAGCCGAGCAGTACTTC.

The V gene is TRBV6-1, the J gene TRBJ2-7; D perhaps matches TRBD2 (6 bases). Germline V gene data show CDR1 as MNHNS and CDR2 as SASEGT. Trimming took 5 bases from V and 0 from J, leaving 11 bases between them. The CDR3 spans 14 residues. CDR3 in DNA: TGTGCCAGCAGTTTAGCGGTGACCTCCTACGAGCAGTACTTC. Its protein is CASSLAVTSYEQYF.

The chain carries TRBV7-6 and TRBJ2-1; possible D gene TRBD2, 6 bases. With 3 bases removed from V and 8 bases from J, the gap between germline ends came to 17 bases. Germline-derived CDR1 and CDR2 are SGHVS and FNYEAQ. There are 15 residues in the CDR3. DNA of the CDR3: TGTGCCAGCAGCTTCGGGACTCAACTGAGGGATGAGCAGTTCTTC. Translating it yields CASSFGTQLRDEQFF.

This CDR3 reads CASSAGSGGTPRETQYF. In nucleotides, the CDR3 is TGTGCCAGCAGTGCGGGTAGCGGGGGGACCCCCCGGGAGACCCAGTACTTC. The chain has TRBV7-9 and TRBJ2-5, with TRBD2 matching over 10 bases. J gave up 5 bases and V 6 bases, and 15 bases lay outside the gene matches. Germline-derived CDR1 and CDR2 are SEHNR and FQNEAQ (reference sequence). CDR3 length equals 17 residues.

V and J are TRBV5-6 and TRBJ2-7, with 9 positions matching TRBD1. V trimming: 3 bases; J trimming: 4 bases; junction bases outside the gene matches: 8. This CDR3 comprises 15 residues. Looked up from germline, CDR1 is SGHDT and CDR2 is YYEEEE. CDR3 bases: TGTGCCAGCAGCTGGGACGGGACAGGGATTTACGAGCAGTACTTC. Its translation is CASSWDGTGIYEQYF.

This rearrangement joins TRBV7-9 to TRBJ2-1, with 8 bases lining up with TRBD2. CDR3 length equals 16 residues. The J segment lost 4 bases and the V segment lost 5 bases, leaving 10 bases of the junction unmatched. Germline V gene data show CDR1 as SEHNR and CDR2 as FQNEAQ (reference sequence). The CDR3 bases are TGTGCCAGCAGCCCGCGGCGAGGCGGGGGGTACAATGAGCAGTTCTTC. Residues: CASSPRRGGGYNEQFF.

The chain recombines TRBV10-3 with TRBJ1-4; D is unclear. The CDR3 length is 14 residues. The V gene lost 2 bases and the J gene lost 7 bases, with 11 bases spanning the gap. The germline gives CDR1 ENHRY, CDR2 SYGVKD. Here the CDR3 DNA reads TGTGCCATCAGTGAGGGGTTCAGACTTGAAAAACTGTTTTTT. Protein product: CAISEGFRLEKLFF.

The chain joins TRBV6-5 to TRBJ2-7; the D gene is possibly TRBD2 (5 bases). This CDR3 is 13 amino acids long. V gave up 0 bases and J gave up 2 bases, with 5 bases separating them. Germline V gene sequence: CDR1 MNHEY, CDR2 SVGAGI. The CDR3 DNA follows: TGTGCCAGCAGTTACTCGAGGGCCTACGAGCAGTACTTC. This encodes CASSYSRAYEQYF.

The chain couples TRBV2 to TRBJ2-5; D is possibly TRBD1 (6 bases). In germline, CDR1 is SNHLY, CDR2 FYNNEI. V lost 6 bases, J lost 2 bases, and 13 bases lay in between. This CDR3 is 14 amino acids long. This chain's CDR3 is CASSGQRVQETQYF. Here the CDR3 DNA reads TGTGCCAGCAGCGGACAGCGAGTTCAAGAGACCCAGTACTTC.

The chain links TRBV27 to TRBJ2-7, with TRBD2 matching over 10 bases. The ends lost 5 bases at V and 4 bases at J; junction bases unmatched: 8. The germline gives CDR1 MNHEY, CDR2 SMNVEV (reference sequence). CDR3 length equals 15 residues. This CDR3 reads CASSPGTSEVYEQYF. The DNA of the CDR3 is TGTGCCAGCAGTCCAGGGACTAGCGAAGTTTACGAGCAGTACTTC.

The chain links TRBV6-6 to TRBJ2-7, with 8 bases aligning to TRBD2. The ends lost 6 bases at V and 2 bases at J; junction bases unmatched: 12. The CDR3 runs to 16 residues. Germline V gene sequence: CDR1 MNHNY, CDR2 SVGAGI (reference sequence). Here the CDR3 DNA reads TGTGCCAGCAGGCGACGACTAGCGCACGACACCTACGAGCAGTACTTC. The encoded protein is CASRRRLAHDTYEQYF.

The chain joins TRBV9 to TRBJ2-1; D perhaps matches TRBD1 (6 bases). There are 13 residues in the CDR3. Trimming stripped 3 bases from V and 9 bases from J, with 13 bases between. Germline V gene sequence: CDR1 SGDLS, CDR2 YYNGEE. This CDR3 reads CASSATTGFEQFF. DNA for the CDR3: TGTGCCAGCAGCGCCACAACAGGGTTTGAGCAGTTCTTC.

V is TRBV19 and J is TRBJ2-3; no clear D. CDR3 length: 15 residues. Trimming removed 7 bases at V and 5 bases at J, with 19 bases between. Germline values: CDR1 LNHDA, CDR2 SQIVND (reference sequence). The CDR3 nucleotides read TGTGCCAGTAAGAGGAGTCGGATCAGTGGAGATACGCAGTATTTT. Its protein product is CASKRSRISGDTQYF.

This chain joins TRBV9 and TRBJ2-1; D not certain. Germline V gene sequence: CDR1 SGDLS, CDR2 YYNGEE. The CDR3 is 16 residues long. The germline V and J ends were trimmed by 0 bases and 4 bases, with 14 bases remaining between them. CDR3: CASSVGPSGTYNEQFF. DNA of the CDR3: TGTGCCAGCAGCGTAGGTCCCTCAGGTACTTACAATGAGCAGTTCTTC.

This chain connects TRBV6-6 to TRBJ1-1; D not resolved. This CDR3 is 13 amino acids long. Germline V gives CDR1 MNHNY, CDR2 SVGAGI (reference sequence). V was cut by 4 bases and J by 0 bases, with 6 bases left in between. This CDR3 is CASSLDLNTEAFF. DNA for the CDR3: TGTGCCAGCAGTTTGGACTTGAACACTGAAGCTTTCTTT.

This clone has just a few counts. This chain connects TRBV7-9 to TRBJ1-2, with no clear D. Germline V gene sequence: CDR1 SEHNR, CDR2 FQNEAQ (reference sequence). This CDR3 spans 12 amino acids. Trimming shortened V by 1 base and J by 4 bases, and 4 bases separated the two germline ends. CDR3 amino acids: CASSLDSYGYTF. CDR3 DNA: TGTGCCAGCAGCTTAGACAGCTATGGCTACACCTTC.

The CDR3 DNA follows: TGTGCCAGCAGTCCCTTGGGACAGGGATCGATCGAGCAGTACTTC. Its protein product is CASSPLGQGSIEQYF. The J gene is TRBJ2-7, the V gene TRBV27, with TRBD1 matching over 9 bases. The J segment lost 6 bases and the V segment lost 5 bases, leaving 11 bases of the junction unmatched. Germline V CDR1 and CDR2: MNHEY, SMNVEV (reference sequence). This CDR3 has 15 amino acids.

The genes are TRBV5-4 and TRBJ2-3; tentative D call: TRBD2 (6 bases). Trimming stripped 3 bases from V and 6 bases from J, with 14 bases between. In germline, CDR1 is SGHNT, CDR2 YYREEE (reference sequence). CDR3 length: 14 amino acids. The CDR3 sequence: CASSYRGTGDTQYF. For the CDR3, the DNA is TGTGCCAGCAGCTACCGCGGGACCGGGGATACGCAGTATTTT.

This chain uses TRBV27 with TRBJ1-4; D not resolved. Germline V gene data show CDR1 as MNHEY and CDR2 as SMNVEV (reference sequence). The CDR3 covers 13 residues. V lost 5 bases, J lost 6 bases, and 10 bases lay in between. The DNA for the CDR3 is TGTGCCAGCAGTAGAGACAACCATGAAAAACTGTTTTTT. It is translated as CASSRDNHEKLFF.

This clone was detected a few times. CDR3 nucleotide sequence: TGTGCCAGCAGCCGTACAACAGGGGAGGAGACCCAGTACTTC. It specifies CASSRTTGEETQYF. The rearrangement joins TRBV7-9 to TRBJ2-5, with 7 bases matching TRBD1. The CDR3 loop spans 14 amino acids. The germline V gene encodes CDR1 SEHNR and CDR2 FQNEAQ (reference sequence). The V gene end was trimmed by 5 bases and the J gene end by 5 bases; junction bases not matched to a gene: 8. The variable domain in full, with the rest retrieved from reference TRBV7-9 and TRBJ2-5, is DTGVSQNPRHKITKRGQNVTFRCDPISEHNRLYWYRQTLGQGPEFLTYFQNEAQLEKSRLLSDRFSAERPKGSFSTLEIQRTEQGDSAMYLCASSRTTGEETQYFGPGTRLLVL.

The rearrangement links TRBV25-1 to TRBJ2-7, with TRBD2 matching 10 bases. There are 15 residues in the CDR3. V shed 5 bases and J 6 bases; nucleotides not matched to a gene: 10. CDR1 is MGHDK, CDR2 SYGVNS, per germline. The CDR3 nucleotides read TGTGCCAGCAGTCCTACCAGCGGGAGGGCCTCCGAGCAGTACTTC. Translation gives CASSPTSGRASEQYF.

The V gene is TRBV18, the J gene TRBJ2-3; a weak D match, TRBD1 (5 bases). The CDR3 runs 17 residues. CDR1 is KGHSH and CDR2 is LQKENI in the germline V gene. With 1 base removed from V and 4 bases from J, the gap between germline ends came to 18 bases. Written as DNA, the CDR3 is TGTGCCAGCTCACCACTCTGGCAGGGATCCGGAGCAGATACGCAGTATTTT. Amino acids: CASSPLWQGSGADTQYF.

The chain couples TRBV6-5 to TRBJ1-3; D is possibly TRBD1 (5 bases). Trimming removed 8 bases at V and 1 base at J, with 12 bases between. The CDR3 is 14 residues long. Germline values: CDR1 MNHEY, CDR2 SVGAGI. For the CDR3, the DNA is TGTGCCAGCCGGGGGGGTATGTCTGGAAACACCATATATTTT. Amino acid sequence: CASRGGMSGNTIYF.

The chain carries TRBV7-3 and TRBJ2-5, with 7 bases lining up with TRBD2. The CDR3 sequence is 12 residues long. The V and J ends lost 2 bases and 12 bases, in that order; junction bases with no gene match: 6. The germline CDR1 and CDR2 sequences are SGHTA and FQGTGA. In DNA, the CDR3 is TGTGCCAGCAGCTTAGGGACTACACATAAGTACTTC. As protein: CASSLGTTHKYF. The entire variable domain, with the rest obtained from reference TRBV7-3 and TRBJ2-5, is as follows: GAGVSQTPSNKVTEKGKYVELRCDPISGHTALYWYRQSLGQGPEFLIYFQGTGAADDSGLPNDRFFAVRPEGSVSTLKIQRTERGDSAVYLCASSLGTTHKYFGPGTRLLVL.

The V call is TRBV5-1, the J call TRBJ2-7; 7 nucleotides align to TRBD1. Germline values: CDR1 SGHRS, CDR2 YFSETQ. The CDR3 extends over 14 amino acids. With 0 bases clipped from V and 10 bases from J, the junction kept 10 bases outside the gene matches. CDR3 protein: CASSLERAGGTQYF. The CDR3 nucleotides are TGCGCCAGCAGCTTGGAAAGGGCAGGGGGAACCCAGTACTTC.

V gene TRBV2 combines with J gene TRBJ2-7; weak D call: TRBD2 (6 bases). The V and J ends lost 3 bases and 0 bases respectively, with 18 bases between them. Germline loops: CDR1 SNHLY, CDR2 FYNNEI. The CDR3 spans 17 residues. The CDR3 spells CASSDWVLTGSSYEQYF. CDR3 nucleotide sequence: TGTGCCAGCAGTGATTGGGTTCTCACCGGGAGCTCCTACGAGCAGTACTTC.

The genes are TRBV2 and TRBJ1-2; TRBD1 is a possible D gene (5 bases). The CDR3 spans 14 residues. Germline V CDR1 and CDR2: SNHLY, FYNNEI. Trimming left V 7 bases short and J 2 bases short, with 14 bases between. CDR3 nucleotide sequence: TGTGCCAGCATTAAGGGGTTCCAAAACTATGGCTACACCTTC. It codes for CASIKGFQNYGYTF.